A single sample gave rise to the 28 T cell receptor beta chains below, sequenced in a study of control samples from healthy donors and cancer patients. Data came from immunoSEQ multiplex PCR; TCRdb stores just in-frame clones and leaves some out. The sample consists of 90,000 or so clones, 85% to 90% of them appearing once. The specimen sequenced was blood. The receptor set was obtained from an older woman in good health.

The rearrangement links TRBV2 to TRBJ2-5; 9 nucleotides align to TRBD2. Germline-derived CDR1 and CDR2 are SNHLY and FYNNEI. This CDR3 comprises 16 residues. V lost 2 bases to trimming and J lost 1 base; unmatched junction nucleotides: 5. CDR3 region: CASSEPRGRAQETQYF. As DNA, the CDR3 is TGTGCCAGCAGTGAACCGCGCGGGAGGGCCCAAGAGACCCAGTACTTC. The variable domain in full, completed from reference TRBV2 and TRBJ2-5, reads EPEVTQTPSHQVTQMGQEVILRCVPISNHLYFYWYRQILGQKVEFLVSFYNNEISEKSEIFDDQFSVERPDGSNFTLKIRSTKLEDSAMYFCASSEPRGRAQETQYFGPGTRLLVL.

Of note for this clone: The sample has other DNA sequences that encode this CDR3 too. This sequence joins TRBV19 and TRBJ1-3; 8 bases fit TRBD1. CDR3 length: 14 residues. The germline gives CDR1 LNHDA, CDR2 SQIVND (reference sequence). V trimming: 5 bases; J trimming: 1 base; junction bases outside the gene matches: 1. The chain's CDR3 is CASSRTGSGNTIYF. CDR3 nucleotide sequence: TGTGCCAGTAGTCGGACAGGGTCTGGAAACACCATATATTTT.

The CDR3 protein is CASSLARGSGNTIYF. CDR3 DNA: TGCGCCAGCAGCTTGGCTAGGGGTTCTGGAAACACCATATATTTT. The chain has TRBV5-1 and TRBJ1-3; D might be TRBD1 (5 bases). The V and J ends lost 0 bases and 1 base respectively, with 8 bases between them. This CDR3 contains 15 residues. In germline, CDR1 is SGHRS, CDR2 YFSETQ. Combining the CDR3 with reference TRBV5-1 and TRBJ1-3 gives the whole variable domain KAGVTQTPRYLIKTRGQQVTLSCSPISGHRSVSWYQQTPGQGLQFLFEYFSETQRNKGNFPGRFSGRQFSNSRSEMNVSTLELGDSALYLCASSLARGSGNTIYFGEGSWLTVV.

As DNA, the CDR3 is TGTGCCAGCAGTTTCATCCTTGAGGAGACCCAGTACTTC. Its protein is CASSFILEETQYF. V gene TRBV2 combines with J gene TRBJ2-5; D is undetermined. This CDR3 contains 13 residues. The germline gives CDR1 SNHLY, CDR2 FYNNEI. V lost 5 bases to trimming and J lost 5 bases, with 12 bases between them.

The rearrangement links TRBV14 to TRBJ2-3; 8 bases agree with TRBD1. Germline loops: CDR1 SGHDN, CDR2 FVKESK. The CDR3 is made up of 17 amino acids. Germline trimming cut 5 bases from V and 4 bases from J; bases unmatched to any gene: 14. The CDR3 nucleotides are TGTGCCAGCAGCTTCGGCCAGGACAGGGTTTTATCAGATACGCAGTATTTT. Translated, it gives CASSFGQDRVLSDTQYF.

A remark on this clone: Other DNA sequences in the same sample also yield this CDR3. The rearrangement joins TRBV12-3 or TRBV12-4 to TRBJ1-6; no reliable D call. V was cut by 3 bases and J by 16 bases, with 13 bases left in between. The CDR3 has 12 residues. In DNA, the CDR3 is TGTGCCAGCAGTTTGGTGGCATCCCGACTCCACTTT. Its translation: CASSLVASRLHF.

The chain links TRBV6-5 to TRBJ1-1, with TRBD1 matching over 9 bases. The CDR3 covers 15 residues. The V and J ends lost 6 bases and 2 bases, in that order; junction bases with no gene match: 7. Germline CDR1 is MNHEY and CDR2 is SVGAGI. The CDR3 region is CASRDRGYINTEAFF. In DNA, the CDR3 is TGTGCCAGCAGGGACAGGGGATACATTAACACTGAAGCTTTCTTT.

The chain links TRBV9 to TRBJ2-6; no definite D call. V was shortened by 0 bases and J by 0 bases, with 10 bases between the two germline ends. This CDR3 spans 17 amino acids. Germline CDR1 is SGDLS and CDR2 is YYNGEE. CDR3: CASSVAGQTSGANVLTF. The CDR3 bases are TGTGCCAGCAGCGTAGCTGGCCAGACCTCTGGGGCCAACGTCCTGACTTTC.

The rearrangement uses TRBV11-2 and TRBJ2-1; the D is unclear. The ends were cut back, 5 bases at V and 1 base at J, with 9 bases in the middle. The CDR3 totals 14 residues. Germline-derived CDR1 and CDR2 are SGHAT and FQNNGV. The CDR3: CASSQLKSYNEQFF. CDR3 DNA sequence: TGTGCCAGCAGCCAACTCAAGTCCTACAATGAGCAGTTCTTC.

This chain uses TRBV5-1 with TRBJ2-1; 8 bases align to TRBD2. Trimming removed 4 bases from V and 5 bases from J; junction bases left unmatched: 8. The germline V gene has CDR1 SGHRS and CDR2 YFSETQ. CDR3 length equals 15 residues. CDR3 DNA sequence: TGCGCCAGCAGCGTTCTCGGACTAGCAAACAATGAGCAGTTCTTC. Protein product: CASSVLGLANNEQFF.

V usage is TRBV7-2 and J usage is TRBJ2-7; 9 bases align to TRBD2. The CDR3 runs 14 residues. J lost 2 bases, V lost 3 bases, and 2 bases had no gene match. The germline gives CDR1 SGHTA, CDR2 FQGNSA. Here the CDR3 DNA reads TGTGCCAGCAGCTTCGGCGGGGGGGCCTACGAGCAGTACTTC. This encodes CASSFGGGAYEQYF. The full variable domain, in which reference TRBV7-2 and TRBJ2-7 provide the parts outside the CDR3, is GAGVSQSPSNKVTEKGKDVELRCDPISGHTALYWYRQSLGQGLEFLIYFQGNSAPDKSGLPSDRFSAERTGGSVSTLTIQRTQQEDSAVYLCASSFGGGAYEQYFGPGTRLTVT.

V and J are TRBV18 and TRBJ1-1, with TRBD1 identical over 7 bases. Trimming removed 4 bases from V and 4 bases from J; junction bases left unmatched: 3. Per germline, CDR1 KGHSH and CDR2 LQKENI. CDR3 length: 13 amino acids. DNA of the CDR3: TGTGCCAGCTCACAGACAGGGCGCACTGAAGCTTTCTTT. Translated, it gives CASSQTGRTEAFF.

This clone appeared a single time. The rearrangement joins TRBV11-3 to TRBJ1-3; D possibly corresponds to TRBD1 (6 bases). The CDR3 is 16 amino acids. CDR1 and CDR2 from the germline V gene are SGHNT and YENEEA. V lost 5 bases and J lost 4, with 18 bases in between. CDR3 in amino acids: CASSPSWGAAGNTIYF. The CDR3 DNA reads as TGTGCCAGCAGCCCGTCGTGGGGGGCGGCCGGAAACACCATATATTTT.

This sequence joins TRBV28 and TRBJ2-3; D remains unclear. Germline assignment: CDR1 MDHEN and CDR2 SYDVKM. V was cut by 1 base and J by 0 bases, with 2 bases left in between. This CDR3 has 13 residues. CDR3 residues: CASSLSSTDTQYF. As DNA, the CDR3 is TGTGCCAGCAGTTTATCCAGCACAGATACGCAGTATTTT.

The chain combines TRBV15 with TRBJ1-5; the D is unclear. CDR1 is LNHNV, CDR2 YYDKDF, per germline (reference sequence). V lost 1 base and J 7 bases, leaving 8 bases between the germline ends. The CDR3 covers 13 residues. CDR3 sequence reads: CATSRGDEQPQHF. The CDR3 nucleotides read TGTGCCACCAGCAGAGGCGATGAACAGCCCCAGCATTTT.

CDR3 region: CASSPTLGYEQYF. The CDR3 DNA reads as TGTGCCAGCTCACCTACGCTAGGCTACGAGCAGTACTTC. This chain joins TRBV18 and TRBJ2-7; D unclear. Per the germline V gene, CDR1 is KGHSH and CDR2 is LQKENI. V shed 3 bases and J shed 3 bases, with 9 bases lying between them. This CDR3 region has 13 residues.

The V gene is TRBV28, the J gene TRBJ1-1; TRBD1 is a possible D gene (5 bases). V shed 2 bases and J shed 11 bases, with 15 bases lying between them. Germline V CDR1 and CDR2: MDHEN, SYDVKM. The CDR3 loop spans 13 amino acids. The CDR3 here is CASSLRAGKRAFF. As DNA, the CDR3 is TGTGCCAGCAGTTTAAGGGCAGGGAAGCGCGCTTTCTTT.

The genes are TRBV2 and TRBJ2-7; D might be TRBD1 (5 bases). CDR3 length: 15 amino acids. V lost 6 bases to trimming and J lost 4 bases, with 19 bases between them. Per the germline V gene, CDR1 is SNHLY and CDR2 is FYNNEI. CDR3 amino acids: CASSPRTSGAYEQYF. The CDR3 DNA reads TGTGCCAGCAGCCCCCGGACAAGTGGCGCTTACGAGCAGTACTTC.

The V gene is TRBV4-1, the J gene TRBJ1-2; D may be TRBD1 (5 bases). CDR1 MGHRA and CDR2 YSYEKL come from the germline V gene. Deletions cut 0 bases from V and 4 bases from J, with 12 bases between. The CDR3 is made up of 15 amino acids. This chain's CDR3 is CASSQDRRGRYGYTF. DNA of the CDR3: TGCGCCAGCAGCCAAGATCGAAGGGGACGCTATGGCTACACCTTC.

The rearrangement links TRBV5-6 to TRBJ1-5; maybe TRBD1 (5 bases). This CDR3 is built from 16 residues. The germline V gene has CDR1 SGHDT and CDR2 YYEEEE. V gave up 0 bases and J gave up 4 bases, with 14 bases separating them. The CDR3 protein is CASSLGLGDGNQPQHF. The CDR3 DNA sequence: TGTGCCAGCAGCTTGGGGTTGGGGGACGGGAATCAGCCCCAGCATTTT.

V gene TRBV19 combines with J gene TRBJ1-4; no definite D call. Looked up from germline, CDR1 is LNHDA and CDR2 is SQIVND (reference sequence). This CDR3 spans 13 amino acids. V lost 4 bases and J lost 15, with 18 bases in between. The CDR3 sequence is CASSKTVAGSLFF. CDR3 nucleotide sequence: TGTGCCAGTAGTAAGACGGTGGCAGGCTCTTTGTTTTTT.

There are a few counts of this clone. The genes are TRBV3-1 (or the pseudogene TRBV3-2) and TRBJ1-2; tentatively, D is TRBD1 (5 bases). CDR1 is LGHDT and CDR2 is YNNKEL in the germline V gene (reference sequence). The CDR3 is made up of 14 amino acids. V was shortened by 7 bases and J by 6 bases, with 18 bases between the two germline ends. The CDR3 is CASTGLAGSNGYTF. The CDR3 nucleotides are TGTGCCAGCACGGGCCTGGCAGGGAGCAATGGCTACACCTTC.

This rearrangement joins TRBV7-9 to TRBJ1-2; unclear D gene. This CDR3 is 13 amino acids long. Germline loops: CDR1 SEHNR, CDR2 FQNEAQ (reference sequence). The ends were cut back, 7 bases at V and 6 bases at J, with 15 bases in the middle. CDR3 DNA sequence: TGTGCCAGCACCAACGAGGGCGCTGATGGCTACACCTTC. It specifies CASTNEGADGYTF.

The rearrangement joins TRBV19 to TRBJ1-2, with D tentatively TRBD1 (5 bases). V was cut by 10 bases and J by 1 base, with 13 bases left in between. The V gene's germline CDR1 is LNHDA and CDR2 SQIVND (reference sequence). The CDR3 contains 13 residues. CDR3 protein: CATWDLFNYGYTF. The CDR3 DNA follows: TGTGCCACCTGGGACTTATTTAACTATGGCTACACCTTC.

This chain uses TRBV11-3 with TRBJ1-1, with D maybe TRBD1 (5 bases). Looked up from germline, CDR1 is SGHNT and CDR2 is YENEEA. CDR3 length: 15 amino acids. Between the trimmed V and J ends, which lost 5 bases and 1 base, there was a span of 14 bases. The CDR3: CASSLYGGGNTEAFF. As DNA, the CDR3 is TGTGCCAGCAGCCTCTACGGCGGGGGGAACACTGAAGCTTTCTTT.

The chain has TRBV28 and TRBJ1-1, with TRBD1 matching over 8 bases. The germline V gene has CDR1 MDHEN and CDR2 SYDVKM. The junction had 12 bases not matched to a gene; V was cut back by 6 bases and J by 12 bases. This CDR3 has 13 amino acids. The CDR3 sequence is CASRRSTGDLSFF. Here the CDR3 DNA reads TGTGCCAGCAGGCGCTCGACAGGGGATTTGTCTTTCTTT.

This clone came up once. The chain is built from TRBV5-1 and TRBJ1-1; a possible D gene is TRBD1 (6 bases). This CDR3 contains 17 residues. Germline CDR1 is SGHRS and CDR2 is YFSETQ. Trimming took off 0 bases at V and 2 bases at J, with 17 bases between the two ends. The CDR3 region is CASSLVYRGLGNTEAFF. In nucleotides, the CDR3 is TGCGCCAGCAGCTTGGTGTATCGGGGGCTCGGAAACACTGAAGCTTTCTTT.

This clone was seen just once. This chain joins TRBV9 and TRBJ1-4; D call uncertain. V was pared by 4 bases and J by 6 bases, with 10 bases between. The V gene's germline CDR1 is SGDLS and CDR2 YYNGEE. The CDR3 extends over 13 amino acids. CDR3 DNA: TGTGCCAGCAGCCGCACCGTGGATGAAAAACTGTTTTTT. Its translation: CASSRTVDEKLFF.